This T cell receptor beta chain stems from a study of T cell responses to AZD1222 COVID-19 vaccine (dated by TCRdb to the early 2020s). Regarding the complete study: A total of 230 to 250 trial participants underwent TCR sequencing, of whom 207 received two doses of AZD1222 and about 26 received two doses of the MenACWY control vaccine. Trial participants were enrolled into age subgroups of 18-55, 56-69 and 70-plus years, which contained around 150, 29 and 61 TCR-sequenced participants, respectively. Results the study describes overall, beyond this receptor: Conclusions about previously exposed vaccinees are limited because only five to seven AZD1222 recipients were SARS-CoV-2 seropositive at baseline. Most participants were white British and females outnumbered males, and the authors suggested that clonal diversity may have been underestimated. The whole spike protein was spanned by vaccine-associated CD4 TCRs, and dominant responses were seen in regions 160-218 and 743-854. Because no day 14 peak-response samples were available, repertoires were characterized only after the peak T cell response. Nearly half of unique spike-specific TCRs reportedly recognized epitopes outside regions mutated in the B.1.351 and B.1.1.7 variants. In the small 56-69-year group, the increase in depth fell short of significance, most likely because of low power. After two AZD1222 doses, spike-specific TCR breadth and depth were significantly higher than at day 0 and than in MenACWY recipients.

The sample's time point label, in plain terms: about 28 days (+/-7) after the second vaccine dose. AZD1222 recipients whose second dose came at about 4 weeks and those whose second dose came at about 12 weeks were combined into one group, since spike-specific TCR depth and breadth did not differ between the two schedules. Vaccinee samples were obtained from the UK trials COV001 and COV002, which included a single-blind randomized controlled phase 2/3 trial of AZD1222 (ChAdOx1 nCoV-19) in healthy adults. For TCRbeta chain sequencing, PBMC samples were collected from trial participants at day 0 and at day 28 after the second dose. The CDR3 regions of human TCRbeta chains were analyzed by immunosequencing. Under the source paper's analysis protocol: Repertoire TCRs were matched against a reference library of SARS-CoV-2-specific TCRs generated with the MIRA antigen-specificity platform. Breadth meant the fraction of unique TCRs that were SARS-CoV-2-associated, whereas depth meant the fraction of total T cells that were SARS-CoV-2-associated. Using the MIRA data, each spike-specific TCR was assigned both to the spike region to which the TCR was reactive and to a CD4 or CD8 class. Log10-transformed breadth and depth values were compared by one-way ANOVA with Sidak's multiple comparisons tests. TCRdb took this table from immuneACCESS and kept in-frame rearrangements with V and J called. Such tables lack part of the clones; where checked against another copy, unresolved V genes explain under half of the gap, and the rest is unexplained. The V and J calls and clone size come from that table; D and trimming were worked out from the DNA. The sample contains 25,000 to 30,000 clones, 92% of them found a single time. The ten largest clonotypes hold around 8% of the sample.

In the case of this clone: The antigen it binds to is not known. Per-nucleotide qualities are absent, and no much larger clonotype sits a single base away.

Taken from cysteine to phenylalanine, the CDR3 has 15 residues. Kept here is only the CDR3 DNA, which spans 45 bases and is read in frame from base 1. The germline ends are 12 bases apart after V is trimmed by 5 bases and J by 1 base. CDR1 and CDR2, looked up from the germline V gene (reference sequence), are SGHAT and FQDESV. The specimen was peripheral blood, collected 28 days after the second AZD1222 dose. The TCR sequence derives from an adult who received the AZD1222 COVID-19 vaccine. The rearranged chain carries TRBV11-1 and TRBJ2-1, with TRBD1 perhaps the D gene, on 6 matching bases. The sequence in DNA is TGTGCCAGCAGCCTAAGGACAGCTTCCTACAATGAGCAGTTCTTC. Its coded protein is CASSLRTASYNEQFF.